Following are 28 T cell receptor beta chains from one sample sequenced in a study of control samples from healthy donors and cancer patients. TCRdb keeps only in-frame clones here, not all; method: immunoSEQ multiplex PCR. Of some 120,000 clones listed, about 94% are singletons. The sample consisted of blood. These receptors originate from a man aged 30-40 years in good health.

This clone was recorded once. This chain uses TRBV13 with TRBJ2-7; no firm D call. CDR3 size: 12 residues. Germline values: CDR1 PRHDT, CDR2 FYEKMQ (reference sequence). V gave up 0 bases and J gave up 5 bases, with 5 bases separating them. The CDR3 DNA sequence: TGTGCCAGCAGCTTAGGTCTCGACGAGCAGTACTTC. It encodes CASSLGLDEQYF.

The rearrangement uses TRBV6-2 or TRBV6-3 and TRBJ1-1; D remains unclear. The ends were cut back, 3 bases at V and 2 bases at J, with 10 bases in the middle. Germline-derived CDR1 and CDR2 are MNHEY and SVGEGT. CDR3 length equals 14 residues. The CDR3 protein is CASSYVQDNTEAFF. CDR3 nucleotide sequence: TGTGCCAGCAGTTATGTCCAGGATAACACTGAAGCTTTCTTT.

This CDR3 reads CASSLDGGVRKTQYF. CDR3 nucleotides: TGTGCCAGCAGCTTAGACGGGGGAGTGAGAAAGACCCAGTACTTC. The rearrangement joins TRBV7-9 to TRBJ2-5, with D maybe TRBD2 (6 bases). This CDR3 has 15 residues. Germline CDR1 and CDR2: SEHNR and FQNEAQ (reference sequence). V was cut by 1 base and J by 6 bases, with 15 bases left in between.

The chain couples TRBV2 to TRBJ1-6; D perhaps matches TRBD1 (5 bases). CDR1 and CDR2 from the germline V gene are SNHLY and FYNNEI. Deletions cut 8 bases from V and 0 bases from J, with 20 bases between. The CDR3 has 18 residues. This chain's CDR3 is CASLKGRLLSSYNSPLHF. The CDR3 coding sequence is TGTGCCAGCCTCAAGGGGCGGCTACTTAGCTCCTATAATTCACCCCTCCACTTT.

The chain combines TRBV10-3 with TRBJ2-7, with D possibly called TRBD1 or TRBD2 (5 bases each). Trimming removed 0 bases at V and 5 bases at J, with 11 bases between. CDR1 and CDR2 from the germline V gene are ENHRY and SYGVKD. The CDR3 spans 14 residues. Here the CDR3 reads CAISESGPLDEQYF. CDR3 DNA sequence: TGTGCCATCAGTGAGTCGGGACCCCTCGACGAGCAGTACTTC.

The chain employs TRBV3-1 (or the pseudogene TRBV3-2) and TRBJ1-5; possible D gene TRBD1, 5 bases. Germline CDR1 is LGHDT and CDR2 is YNNKEL (reference sequence). Trimming removed 1 base from V and 0 bases from J, with 16 bases in between. This CDR3 is built from 18 residues. For the CDR3, the DNA is TGTGCCAGCAGCCAAGGGTCGCAGGGAGGGCATAGCAATCAGCCCCAGCATTTT. Translating gives CASSQGSQGGHSNQPQHF.

The rearrangement uses TRBV6-2 or TRBV6-3 and TRBJ2-7, with D perhaps TRBD1 or TRBD2 (5 bases each). Germline CDR1 MNHEY, CDR2 SVGEGT. V lost 6 bases, J lost 1 base, and 13 bases lay in between. This CDR3 has 14 amino acids. CDR3 region: CASSLRDGSYEQYF. The CDR3 bases are TGTGCCAGCAGCCTCCGGGACGGGTCCTACGAGCAGTACTTC.

CDR3 bases: TGTGCCAGCAGCTCCCGACAGGTAGAAGAGACCCAGTACTTC. This gives the protein CASSSRQVEETQYF. J is TRBJ2-5 and V is TRBV5-4, with D maybe TRBD1 (6 bases). Germline values: CDR1 SGHNT, CDR2 YYREEE (reference sequence). This CDR3 contains 14 residues. Trimming took off 3 bases at V and 3 bases at J, with 12 bases between the two ends.

The chain uses TRBV19 and TRBJ2-1, with D perhaps TRBD1 (5 bases). V was cut by 5 bases and J by 7 bases, with 18 bases left in between. CDR1 is LNHDA and CDR2 is SQIVND in the germline V gene (reference sequence). The CDR3 sequence is 15 residues long. CDR3 DNA: TGTGCCAGTAGTCCAGTAAGGGCAAGGGGTAATGAGCAGTTCTTC. Amino acids: CASSPVRARGNEQFF.

The chain joins TRBV4-1 to TRBJ1-3; 9 positions agree with TRBD1. The germline V gene encodes CDR1 MGHRA and CDR2 YSYEKL. V was clipped by 4 bases and J by 4 bases; unmatched bases: 11. This CDR3 comprises 17 residues. CDR3 residues: CASSPVIGQGTGNTIYF. CDR3 DNA: TGCGCCAGCAGCCCCGTAATCGGACAGGGGACCGGAAACACCATATATTTT.

This chain uses TRBV7-9 with TRBJ2-7; maybe TRBD1 (5 bases). Germline V CDR1 and CDR2: SEHNR, FQNEAQ (reference sequence). The CDR3 covers 13 residues. V lost 4 bases and J 3 bases, leaving 10 bases between the germline ends. CDR3 amino acids: CASSSTEIYEQYF. Written as DNA, the CDR3 is TGTGCCAGCAGCTCGACAGAGATCTACGAGCAGTACTTC.

The rearrangement links TRBV10-1 to TRBJ2-7, with 8 bases identical to TRBD1. This CDR3 region has 13 residues. V was pared by 3 bases and J by 5 bases, with 3 bases of the junction left unmatched. Germline CDR1 and CDR2: WNHNN and SYGVQD (reference sequence). CDR3 DNA: TGCGCCAGCAGTGACCGGGACAGGAACGAGCAGTACTTC. Its translation is CASSDRDRNEQYF.

This clone was recorded only once. The genes are TRBV7-2 and TRBJ2-3, with D hard to call. CDR1 and CDR2 (germline): SGHTA, FQGNSA. With 8 bases removed from V and 9 bases from J, the gap between germline ends came to 15 bases. This CDR3 is 12 amino acids long. The CDR3 reads CASLGLEVTQYF. CDR3 DNA: TGTGCCAGCTTGGGTCTTGAAGTGACGCAGTATTTT.

Remarks on this clone: This CDR3 is also generated by other DNA sequences in the sample. The rearrangement uses TRBV9 and TRBJ1-2, with 8 bases fitting TRBD1. This CDR3 is built from 13 residues. With 3 bases clipped from V and 5 bases from J, the junction kept 3 bases outside the gene matches. The germline gives CDR1 SGDLS, CDR2 YYNGEE. CDR3 residues: CASSAGQVYGYTF. As DNA, the CDR3 is TGTGCCAGCAGCGCGGGACAGGTATATGGCTACACCTTC.

The genes are TRBV5-1 and TRBJ1-5, with no clear D. The germline CDR1 and CDR2 sequences are SGHRS and YFSETQ. V lost 0 bases and J lost 2, with 12 bases in between. This CDR3 is built from 16 residues. The CDR3 here is CASSLGAGERNQPQHF. In DNA form, the CDR3 reads TGCGCCAGCAGCTTGGGGGCGGGCGAGCGCAATCAGCCCCAGCATTTT.

The chain employs TRBV5-1 and TRBJ1-2, with D uncertain. Germline lookup yields CDR1 SGHRS and CDR2 YFSETQ. V shed 2 bases and J shed 4 bases, with 15 bases lying between them. This CDR3 region has 15 residues. CDR3 nucleotide sequence: TGCGCCAGCAGCTTAACGGGCTCGGAGGGCTATGGCTACACCTTC. Amino acids: CASSLTGSEGYGYTF.

The chain combines TRBV27 with TRBJ2-7; D perhaps matches TRBD1 (6 bases). The CDR3 covers 11 residues. The germline V gene encodes CDR1 MNHEY and CDR2 SMNVEV (reference sequence). Trimming shortened V by 5 bases and J by 12 bases, and 14 bases separated the two germline ends. The CDR3 here is CASSNTGTLYF. CDR3 DNA sequence: TGTGCCAGCAGTAATACAGGGACCCTGTACTTC.

V gene TRBV4-1 combines with J gene TRBJ1-4, with D maybe TRBD1 (6 bases). This CDR3 comprises 15 residues. Deletions cut 3 bases from V and 5 bases from J, with 13 bases between. Per the germline V gene, CDR1 is MGHRA and CDR2 is YSYEKL. The CDR3 protein is CASSQIRTVNEKLFF. DNA for the CDR3: TGCGCCAGCAGCCAGATTCGGACAGTGAATGAAAAACTGTTTTTT.

The V gene is TRBV7-2, the J gene TRBJ1-6, with TRBD1 as a possible D gene (5 bases). Per germline, CDR1 SGHTA and CDR2 FQGNSA. The ends were cut back, 4 bases at V and 6 bases at J, with 13 bases in the middle. The CDR3 sequence is 15 residues long. The CDR3 region has the DNA TGTGCCAGCAGCTATCCAGGGACTCCTAATTCACCCCTCCACTTT. Protein: CASSYPGTPNSPLHF.

The chain uses TRBV3-1 (or the pseudogene TRBV3-2) and TRBJ2-2; 13 nucleotides agree with TRBD2. Trimming cost V 1 base and J 0 bases; bases outside gene matches: 11. The CDR3 covers 21 residues. Germline assignment: CDR1 LGHDT and CDR2 YNNKEL (reference sequence). This CDR3 reads CASSQVASGTSGATNTGELFF. Written as DNA, the CDR3 is TGTGCCAGCAGCCAAGTGGCAAGCGGGACTAGCGGGGCGACGAACACCGGGGAGCTGTTTTTT.

The rearrangement joins TRBV5-6 to TRBJ2-3; D unresolved. This CDR3 contains 15 residues. V lost 4 bases, J lost 0 bases, and 12 bases lay in between. Germline assignment: CDR1 SGHDT and CDR2 YYEEEE. DNA of the CDR3: TGTGCCAGCAGCGACGCTTTGACGAGCACAGATACGCAGTATTTT. As protein: CASSDALTSTDTQYF. The full variable domain, its missing parts supplied by reference TRBV5-6 and TRBJ2-3, is DAGVTQSPTHLIKTRGQQVTLRCSPKSGHDTVSWYQQALGQGPQFIFQYYEEEERQRGNFPDRFSGHQFPNYSSELNVNALLLGDSALYLCASSDALTSTDTQYFGPGTRLTVL.

The CDR3 region has the DNA TGCAGTGCTAGTTCCAGGGGGGAAGACGAGCAGTACTTC. Translated: CSASSRGEDEQYF. This rearrangement joins TRBV20-1 to TRBJ2-7; TRBD1 is a possible D gene (7 bases). Deletions cut 3 bases from V and 5 bases from J, with 14 bases between. The CDR3 has 13 residues. CDR1 and CDR2 from the germline V gene are DFQATT and SNEGSKA (reference sequence).

The rearrangement links TRBV19 to TRBJ2-1; 8 positions match TRBD2. The J segment lost 4 bases and the V segment lost 8 bases, leaving 4 bases of the junction unmatched. The germline CDR1 and CDR2 sequences are LNHDA and SQIVND (reference sequence). The CDR3 has 13 amino acids. The CDR3 spells CASDPSGYNEQFF. DNA for the CDR3: TGTGCCAGTGACCCTAGCGGGTACAATGAGCAGTTCTTC.

V usage is TRBV9 and J usage is TRBJ2-2; D is undetermined. This CDR3 has 15 amino acids. Germline V gene lookup returns CDR1 SGDLS and CDR2 YYNGEE. V shed 4 bases and J shed 4 bases, with 14 bases lying between them. The CDR3 sequence is CASSPPVGGTGELFF. The CDR3 coding sequence is TGTGCCAGCAGCCCACCGGTGGGCGGCACCGGGGAGCTGTTTTTT.

The gene calls are TRBV5-4 and TRBJ1-4; a possible D gene is TRBD1 (6 bases). The germline V and J ends were trimmed by 4 bases and 0 bases, with 10 bases remaining between them. Germline V gene lookup returns CDR1 SGHNT and CDR2 YYREEE (reference sequence). The CDR3 spans 15 residues. In DNA, the CDR3 is TGTGCCAGCAGCCAAGGACAGACAACTAATGAAAAACTGTTTTTT. Its protein product is CASSQGQTTNEKLFF. Drawing the rest from reference TRBV5-4 and TRBJ1-4, the complete variable domain is ETGVTQSPTHLIKTRGQQVTLRCSSQSGHNTVSWYQQALGQGPQFIFQYYREEENGRGNFPPRFSGLQFPNYSSELNVNALELDDSALYLCASSQGQTTNEKLFFGSGTQLSVL.

This clone appeared a few times. This chain connects TRBV6-1 to TRBJ2-7; 9 nucleotides line up with TRBD1. This CDR3 is 16 amino acids long. CDR1 is MNHNS, CDR2 SASEGT, per germline. V shed 0 bases and J 4 bases; nucleotides not matched to a gene: 7. The DNA of the CDR3 is TGTGCCAGCAGTGAAGCCAGACAGGGGGGATTATACGAGCAGTACTTC. It specifies CASSEARQGGLYEQYF.

The rearrangement uses TRBV27 and TRBJ2-7, with 8 positions matching TRBD1. Germline V lookup: CDR1 MNHEY, CDR2 SMNVEV (reference sequence). The CDR3 is 14 amino acids. V gave up 7 bases and J gave up 5 bases; unmatched junction bases: 10. The CDR3 loop is CASTGGQGAHEQYF. CDR3 DNA: TGTGCCAGCACAGGAGGGCAGGGGGCCCACGAGCAGTACTTC.

The chain employs TRBV11-3 and TRBJ2-7; TRBD1 matches 8 bases. Germline values: CDR1 SGHNT, CDR2 YENEEA. The CDR3 is made up of 17 amino acids. V lost 5 bases, J lost 1 base, and 13 bases stayed unmatched. In nucleotides, the CDR3 is TGTGCCAGCAGCCTTTGTAGGCAGGGGGCGAAGTCCTACGAGCAGTACTTC. Its translation: CASSLCRQGAKSYEQYF.